Shown below are 4 T cell receptor beta chains from a single sample sequenced in a study of beta chain features in type 1 diabetes. The whole isolated RNA underwent reverse transcription, so sequencing captured expressed TCRB transcripts. This table comes from immunoSEQ multiplex PCR, and its TCRdb copy is limited to in-frame clones, with some not included. The sample includes more than 300,000 clones, roughly 8% of them seen just once. The material sequenced was central memory CD4+ T cells from blood. The source is a woman between 18 and 29 years old in good health.

The rearrangement joins TRBV4-1 to TRBJ2-3; D not resolved. Deletions cut 2 bases from V and 2 bases from J, with 8 bases between. The CDR3 has 14 residues. CDR1 is MGHRA, CDR2 YSYEKL, per germline. CDR3 region: CASSQTRSTDTQYF. CDR3 coding DNA: TGCGCCAGCAGCCAAACACGTTCCACAGATACGCAGTATTTT.

This clone was seen only a few times. The chain combines TRBV4-3 with TRBJ2-1; TRBD1 agrees at 8 bases. V gave up 1 base and J gave up 7 bases; unmatched junction bases: 6. CDR3 size: 15 residues. Germline V gives CDR1 LGHNA, CDR2 YSLEER. The CDR3 sequence: CASSQGPGGGNEQFF. CDR3 nucleotide sequence: TGCGCCAGCAGCCAAGGGCCAGGGGGCGGGAATGAGCAGTTCTTC.

This clone was seen repeatedly, ten times or more. The V and J genes are TRBV18 and TRBJ2-2; the match to TRBD1 covers 8 bases. Looked up from germline, CDR1 is KGHSH and CDR2 is LQKENI. The V gene end was trimmed by 3 bases and the J gene end by 4 bases; junction bases not matched to a gene: 4. This CDR3 has 15 amino acids. In DNA, the CDR3 is TGTGCCAGCTCACCCGGGACAGGAGCCACCGGGGAGCTGTTTTTT. The encoded protein is CASSPGTGATGELFF.

The J gene is TRBJ2-5, the V gene TRBV5-6, with D perhaps matching TRBD1 or TRBD2 (5 bases each). Germline values: CDR1 SGHDT, CDR2 YYEEEE. This CDR3 spans 14 amino acids. Between the trimmed V and J ends, which lost 4 bases and 7 bases, there was a span of 17 bases. The CDR3 loop is CASSPGTSSMTQYF. CDR3 bases: TGTGCCAGCAGCCCCGGGACCAGCAGCATGACCCAGTACTTC.